The 23 T cell receptor beta chains below come from one sample, sequenced in a study of blood T cell repertoires in COVID-19. Measured with immunoSEQ multiplex PCR; TCRdb has only the in-frame clones, and not every one. The profile shows about 40,000 clones, 80% to 90% of them singletons. Sequencing input: peripheral blood. These receptors all come from a human donor in a cohort sampled during active COVID-19.

The chain is built from TRBV5-4 and TRBJ2-2; TRBD2 might be the D (5 bases). The germline CDR1 and CDR2 sequences are SGHNT and YYREEE (reference sequence). Trimming took off 1 base at V and 4 bases at J, with 8 bases between the two ends. The CDR3 length is 14 residues. CDR3 sequence: CASSLPGLTGELFF. CDR3 sequence (DNA): TGTGCCAGCAGCTTGCCAGGACTCACCGGGGAGCTGTTTTTT.

This clone was counted a few times. The chain has TRBV11-1 and TRBJ2-3; possibly TRBD2 for D (6 bases). CDR1 and CDR2 from the germline V gene are SGHAT and FQDESV (reference sequence). Trimming removed 3 bases from V and 0 bases from J, with 10 bases in between. This CDR3 contains 15 residues. The CDR3 DNA sequence: TGTGCCAGCAGCTTCTCCCGGGGGAGCACAGATACGCAGTATTTT. Translated, it gives CASSFSRGSTDTQYF.

This clone was counted once. The genes are TRBV5-4 and TRBJ1-2; D not certain. CDR3 length: 13 amino acids. CDR1 is SGHNT, CDR2 YYREEE, per germline (reference sequence). Trimming took off 1 base at V and 3 bases at J, with 7 bases between the two ends. As DNA, the CDR3 is TGTGCCAGCAGCTTGAGGCAGGACTATGGCTACACCTTC. Protein sequence: CASSLRQDYGYTF.

This clone has only one observation. The rearrangement uses TRBV7-3 and TRBJ1-6; TRBD1 is a possible D gene (5 bases). The CDR3 sequence is 13 residues long. CDR1 is SGHTA and CDR2 is FQGTGA in the germline V gene. V lost 4 bases, J lost 7 bases, and 8 bases lay in between. The CDR3 reads CASSSRQNSPLHF. The DNA of the CDR3 is TGTGCCAGCAGCTCTCGACAGAATTCACCCCTCCACTTT.

The chain uses TRBV10-3 and TRBJ1-5; 7 nucleotides align to TRBD1. The CDR3 contains 15 residues. V lost 5 bases, J lost 2 bases, and 6 bases stayed unmatched. Looked up from germline, CDR1 is ENHRY and CDR2 is SYGVKD. The CDR3 reads CAISPDRERNQPQHF. CDR3 sequence (DNA): TGTGCCATCAGTCCCGACAGGGAGCGCAATCAGCCCCAGCATTTT.

V gene TRBV7-2 combines with J gene TRBJ2-1, with 10 nucleotides matching TRBD2. This CDR3 is 15 amino acids long. Germline CDR1 SGHTA, CDR2 FQGNSA. J gave up 4 bases and V 1 base, and 1 base lay outside the gene matches. The chain's CDR3 is CASSLELAGYNEQFF. The CDR3 DNA follows: TGTGCCAGCAGCTTAGAACTAGCGGGGTACAATGAGCAGTTCTTC. The full variable domain, completed using reference TRBV7-2 and TRBJ2-1, is GAGVSQSPSNKVTEKGKDVELRCDPISGHTALYWYRQSLGQGLEFLIYFQGNSAPDKSGLPSDRFSAERTGGSVSTLTIQRTQQEDSAVYLCASSLELAGYNEQFFGPGTRLTVL.

The chain joins TRBV18 to TRBJ1-2, with unresolved D. Per the germline V gene, CDR1 is KGHSH and CDR2 is LQKENI. Trimming pared 0 bases from V and 5 bases from J, leaving 10 bases between. The CDR3 has 14 residues. This CDR3 is CASSPPLSAYGYTF. The DNA for the CDR3 is TGTGCCAGCTCACCACCTTTATCCGCGTATGGCTACACCTTC.

The genes are TRBV5-1 and TRBJ2-2; D gene uncertain. Trimming took off 5 bases at V and 8 bases at J, with 13 bases between the two ends. The CDR3 has 13 amino acids. The germline gives CDR1 SGHRS, CDR2 YFSETQ. In DNA form, the CDR3 reads TGCGCCAGCAGATCCACCCTACCAGGGGAGCTGTTTTTT. Its protein is CASRSTLPGELFF.

The chain recombines TRBV6-5 with TRBJ2-7; TRBD2 might be the D (6 bases). The CDR3 is 14 residues long. Germline V gene data show CDR1 as MNHEY and CDR2 as SVGAGI. V was clipped by 8 bases and J by 2 bases, with 16 bases between them. The CDR3 region has the DNA TGTGCCAGCGGCCAGGGAGGCGGACCCTACGAGCAGTACTTC. Its protein is CASGQGGGPYEQYF.

The J gene is TRBJ1-1, the V gene TRBV7-9; unclear D gene. In germline, CDR1 is SEHNR, CDR2 FQNEAQ (reference sequence). CDR3 length: 15 residues. Between the trimmed V and J ends, which lost 1 base and 2 bases, there was a span of 11 bases. The CDR3, as DNA: TGTGCCAGCAGCTTAGTTTGGGCGGGTAACACTGAAGCTTTCTTT. Translated, it gives CASSLVWAGNTEAFF.

The CDR3, as DNA: TGTGCCAGCAGTTCAGGGGGCTTCGGCTACACCTTC. Translation: CASSSGGFGYTF. The chain joins TRBV12-3 or TRBV12-4 to TRBJ1-2, with 8 bases that match TRBD1. This CDR3 spans 12 amino acids. V was pared by 4 bases and J by 8 bases, with 3 bases of the junction left unmatched.

V gene TRBV3-1 (or the pseudogene TRBV3-2) combines with J gene TRBJ1-2; TRBD1 might be the D (6 bases). The V end lost 6 bases, the J end lost 4 bases, and 18 bases lay between the germline ends. CDR1 is LGHDT, CDR2 YNNKEL, per germline (reference sequence). CDR3 length: 15 residues. CDR3 amino acids: CASSPSHREGYGYTF. For the CDR3, the DNA is TGTGCCAGCAGTCCGAGTCACAGGGAGGGCTATGGCTACACCTTC.

The CDR3 nucleotides read TGTGCCAGCAGCAAACCGGGACAGGACTATGGCTACACCTTC. Encoded protein: CASSKPGQDYGYTF. The V gene is TRBV21-1, the J gene TRBJ1-2; whether TRBD1, the table's D call, matches the DNA was not checked. TRBV21-1 is a pseudogene locus. CDR3 length equals 14 residues.

The CDR3 loop reads CATPRGGLMRAYSNQPQHF. The DNA of the CDR3 is TGTGCCACCCCTAGGGGCGGACTAATGAGGGCCTATAGCAATCAGCCCCAGCATTTT. The V call is TRBV19, the J call TRBJ1-5; maybe TRBD1 (5 bases). The CDR3 totals 19 residues. From germline, CDR1 is LNHDA and CDR2 SQIVND (reference sequence). V shed 10 bases and J shed 0 bases, with 28 bases lying between them.

The chain combines TRBV9 with TRBJ2-1; 7 bases are a match to TRBD2. The CDR3 is 13 amino acids. CDR1 is SGDLS and CDR2 is YYNGEE in the germline V gene. V trimming: 4 bases; J trimming: 8 bases; junction bases outside the gene matches: 6. CDR3 sequence: CASSTGLEDEQFF. DNA of the CDR3: TGTGCCAGCAGCACAGGACTAGAGGATGAGCAGTTCTTC. The complete variable domain, with remaining parts taken from reference TRBV9 and TRBJ2-1, reads DSGVTQTPKHLITATGQRVTLRCSPRSGDLSVYWYQQSLDQGLQFLIQYYNGEERAKGNILERFSAQQFPDLHSELNLSSLELGDSALYFCASSTGLEDEQFFGPGTRLTVL.

The chain links TRBV23-1 to TRBJ2-5, with no clear D. TRBV23-1 is treated as an ORF (open reading frame) with a function not yet certain. There are 14 residues in the CDR3. V was shortened by 4 bases and J by 5 bases, with 14 bases between the two germline ends. DNA of the CDR3: TGCGCCAGCAGTCGCCGACAAGTCTGCGAGACCCAGTACTTC. This encodes CASSRRQVCETQYF.

V is TRBV29-1 and J is TRBJ2-5; 9 bases fit TRBD1. With 1 base clipped from V and 2 bases from J, the junction kept 2 bases outside the gene matches. Germline values: CDR1 SQVTM, CDR2 ANQGSEA. The CDR3 contains 14 residues. The CDR3 sequence is CSVEGTGEQETQYF. The CDR3 DNA follows: TGCAGCGTTGAAGGGACAGGGGAGCAAGAGACCCAGTACTTC.

This clone appeared a few times. This chain joins TRBV7-2 and TRBJ1-2, with D perhaps TRBD1 (5 bases). Per the germline V gene, CDR1 is SGHTA and CDR2 is FQGNSA. Trimming cost V 5 bases and J 4 bases, with 11 bases left between them. The CDR3 is made up of 13 amino acids. The CDR3 here is CASSPAGPYGYTF. Here the CDR3 DNA reads TGTGCCAGCAGCCCAGCGGGACCCTATGGCTACACCTTC.

The chain has TRBV18 and TRBJ1-5; 9 nucleotides match TRBD1. Germline V gene sequence: CDR1 KGHSH, CDR2 LQKENI. V lost 0 bases and J lost 3; bases outside the gene matches: 3. The length of the CDR3 is 16 residues. The CDR3: CASSPPGQGANQPQHF. The CDR3 bases are TGTGCCAGCTCACCACCGGGACAGGGTGCCAATCAGCCCCAGCATTTT.

The chain couples TRBV5-1 to TRBJ1-2, with D uncertain. This CDR3 region has 16 residues. V lost 0 bases, J lost 0 bases, and 12 bases lay in between. Germline V CDR1 and CDR2: SGHRS, YFSETQ. CDR3 in DNA: TGCGCCAGCAGCTTGGTTTCAGTGCAAGCTAACTATGGCTACACCTTC. Its translation is CASSLVSVQANYGYTF.

The rearrangement uses TRBV2 and TRBJ2-2, with 12 bases matching TRBD2. This CDR3 spans 16 amino acids. J lost 6 bases, V lost 6 bases, and 8 bases had no gene match. The germline V gene has CDR1 SNHLY and CDR2 FYNNEI. Here the CDR3 DNA reads TGTGCCAGCAGGACCTCGACTAGCGGGGGCTCCGGGGAGCTGTTTTTT. It translates to CASRTSTSGGSGELFF.

In regard to this clone: This CDR3 is also generated by other DNA sequences in the sample. CDR3 DNA sequence: TGTGCCAGCAGCCTTCTCCCTGACAGCAACACCGGGGAGCTGTTTTTT. Its protein is CASSLLPDSNTGELFF. The rearrangement uses TRBV5-5 and TRBJ2-2; D might be TRBD1 (5 bases). CDR1 SGHKS and CDR2 YYEKEE come from the germline V gene (reference sequence). Trimming cost V 4 bases and J 2 bases, with 15 bases left between them. The CDR3 totals 16 residues.

CDR3 loop: CASSFQGPRDEQYF. In DNA, the CDR3 is TGCGCCAGCAGCTTTCAGGGTCCTCGGGACGAGCAGTACTTC. The chain combines TRBV5-1 with TRBJ2-7; weak D call: TRBD1 (5 bases). The V gene's germline CDR1 is SGHRS and CDR2 YFSETQ. CDR3 length equals 14 residues. V lost 2 bases and J 5 bases, leaving 14 bases between the germline ends.